The present T cell receptor (beta chain) was sequenced within a study of cytomegalovirus exposure and HLA in healthy donors. Study conclusions and caveats: The authors judged a highly shared variant cluster likely a sequencing artifact. Apart from CMV serostatus, no immune exposure information was available. A later analysis found that most CMV-associated TCR beta chains appeared HLA-restricted.

There are 15 residues in the CDR3. Trimming took off 1 base at V and 7 bases at J, with 16 bases between the two ends. Per germline, CDR1 MDHEN and CDR2 SYDVKM. PCR was performed using 60 Vbeta and 13 Jbeta primers. Some clones are missing from TCRdb's copy, which holds only in-frame ones; the method was immunoSEQ multiplex PCR. The data show 120,000 or so clones, about 80% seen once. The sample holds a few counts of this clone. No antigen is known for it. V is TRBV28 and J is TRBJ1-2; possibly TRBD1 for D (5 bases). Source material: PBMCs. The sequence came from a man in his thirties or forties in good health and CMV-seronegative. The CDR3 DNA is TGTGCCAGCAGTTTATTACCGGGGGAGAGCTCTGGCTACACCTTC. This gives the protein CASSLLPGESSGYTF.